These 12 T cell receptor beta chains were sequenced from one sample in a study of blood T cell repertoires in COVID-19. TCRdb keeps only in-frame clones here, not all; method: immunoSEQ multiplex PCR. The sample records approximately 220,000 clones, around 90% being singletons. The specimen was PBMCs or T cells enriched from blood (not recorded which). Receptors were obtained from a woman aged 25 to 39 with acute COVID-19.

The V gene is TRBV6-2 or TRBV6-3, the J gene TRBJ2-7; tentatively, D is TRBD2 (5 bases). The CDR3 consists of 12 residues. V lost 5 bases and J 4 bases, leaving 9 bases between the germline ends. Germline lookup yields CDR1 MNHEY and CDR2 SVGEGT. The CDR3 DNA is TGTGCCAGCAGTCGGACGGGGTACGAGCAGTACTTC. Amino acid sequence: CASSRTGYEQYF.

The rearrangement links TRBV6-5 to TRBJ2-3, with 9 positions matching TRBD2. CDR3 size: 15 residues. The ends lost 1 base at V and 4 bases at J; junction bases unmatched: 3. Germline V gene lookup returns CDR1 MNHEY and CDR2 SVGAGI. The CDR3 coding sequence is TGTGCCAGCAGTTACTGGCGGGGGGGCCCAGATACGCAGTATTTT. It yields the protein CASSYWRGGPDTQYF.

The CDR3 reads CASSLGIGLAGDTTALNEQFF. CDR3 nucleotide sequence: TGCGCCAGCAGCTTGGGGATAGGACTAGCGGGGGATACGACCGCTTTAAATGAGCAGTTCTTC. This rearrangement joins TRBV5-1 to TRBJ2-1, with 13 bases lining up with TRBD2. CDR3 length equals 21 residues. Trimming cost V 0 bases and J 7 bases; bases outside gene matches: 19. In germline, CDR1 is SGHRS, CDR2 YFSETQ.

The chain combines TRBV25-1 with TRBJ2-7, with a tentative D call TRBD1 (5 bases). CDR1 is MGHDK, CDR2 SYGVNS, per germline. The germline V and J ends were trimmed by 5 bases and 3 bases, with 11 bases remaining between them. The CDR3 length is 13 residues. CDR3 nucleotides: TGTGCCAGCAGTAAGGGGTCTGTCTACGAGCAGTACTTC. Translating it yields CASSKGSVYEQYF.

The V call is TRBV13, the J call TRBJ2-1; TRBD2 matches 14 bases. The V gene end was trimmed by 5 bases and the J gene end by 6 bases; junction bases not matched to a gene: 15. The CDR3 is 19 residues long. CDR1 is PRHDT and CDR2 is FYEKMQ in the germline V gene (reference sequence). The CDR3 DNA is TGTGCCAGCAGCCCACTCCTTCGACTAGCGGGGGGGGTCATCAATGAGCAGTTCTTC. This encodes CASSPLLRLAGGVINEQFF. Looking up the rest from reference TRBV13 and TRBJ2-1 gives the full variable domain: AAGVIQSPRHLIKEKRETATLKCYPIPRHDTVYWYQQGPGQDPQFLISFYEKMQSDKGSIPDRFSAQQFSDYHSELNMSSLELGDSALYFCASSPLLRLAGGVINEQFFGPGTRLTVL.

The CDR3 DNA sequence: TGTGCCAGCAGTTGGCAGAATCAGCCCCAGCATTTT. Encoded protein: CASSWQNQPQHF. V is TRBV3-1 (or the pseudogene TRBV3-2) and J is TRBJ1-5; D remains ambiguous. The CDR3 spans 12 residues. The V end lost 6 bases, the J end lost 4 bases, and 7 bases lay between the germline ends. The germline gives CDR1 LGHDT, CDR2 YNNKEL (reference sequence).

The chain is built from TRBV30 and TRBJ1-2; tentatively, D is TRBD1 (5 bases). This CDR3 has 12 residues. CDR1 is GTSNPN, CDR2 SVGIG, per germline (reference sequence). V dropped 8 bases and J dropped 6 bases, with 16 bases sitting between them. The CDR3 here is CAQRRGSDGYTF. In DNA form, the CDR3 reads TGTGCCCAAAGGAGGGGTTCCGATGGCTACACCTTC.

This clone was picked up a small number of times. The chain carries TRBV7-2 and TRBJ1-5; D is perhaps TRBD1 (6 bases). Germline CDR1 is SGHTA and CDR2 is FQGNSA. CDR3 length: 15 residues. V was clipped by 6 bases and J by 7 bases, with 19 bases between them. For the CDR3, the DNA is TGTGCCAGCAGACCTGCAGGGGTCTTAGAACAGCCCCAGCATTTT. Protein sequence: CASRPAGVLEQPQHF.

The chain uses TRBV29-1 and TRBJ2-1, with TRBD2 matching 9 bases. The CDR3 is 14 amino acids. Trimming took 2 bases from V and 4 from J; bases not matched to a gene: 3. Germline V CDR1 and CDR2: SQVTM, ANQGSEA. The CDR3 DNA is TGCAGCGTTGAAATTGGACTAGCGTACAATGAGCAGTTCTTC. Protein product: CSVEIGLAYNEQFF.

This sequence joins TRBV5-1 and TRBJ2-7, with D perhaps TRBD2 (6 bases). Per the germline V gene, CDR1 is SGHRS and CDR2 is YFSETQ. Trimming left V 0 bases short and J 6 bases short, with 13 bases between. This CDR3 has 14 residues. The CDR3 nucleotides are TGCGCCAGCAGCTTGGTCCCAGGAGGGAGCGAGCAGTACTTC. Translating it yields CASSLVPGGSEQYF.

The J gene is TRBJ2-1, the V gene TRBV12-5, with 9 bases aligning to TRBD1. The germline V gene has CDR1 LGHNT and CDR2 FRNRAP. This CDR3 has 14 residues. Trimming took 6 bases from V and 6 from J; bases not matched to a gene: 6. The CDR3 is CASGLGTGLNEQFF. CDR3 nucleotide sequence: TGTGCTAGTGGCTTAGGGACAGGGCTCAATGAGCAGTTCTTC.

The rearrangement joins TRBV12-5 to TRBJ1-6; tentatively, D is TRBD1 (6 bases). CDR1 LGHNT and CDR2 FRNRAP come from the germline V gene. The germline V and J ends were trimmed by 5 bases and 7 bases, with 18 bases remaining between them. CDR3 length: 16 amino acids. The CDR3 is CASGERGGARNSPLHF. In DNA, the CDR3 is TGTGCTAGTGGTGAGAGGGGGGGGGCGAGAAATTCACCCCTCCACTTT.